What follows is one TCR beta chain and its context. Its antigen is still unknown. TCRdb passed the reads through MiXCR, listing each CDR3 protein once. Here the sample spans around 450,000 distinct CDR3 sequences, approximately 31% being singletons. This sample is part of a study of T cell repertoires in cytomegalovirus infection. The wider study: Evidence of both CMV infection and a matching HLA type came from public TCR beta signatures.

Germline lookup yields CDR1 SNHLY and CDR2 FYNNEI. This CDR3 contains 14 residues. Deletions cut 6 bases from V and 5 bases from J, with 17 bases between. Study observations and caveats: Clonotypes of TCR beta that were HLA-C-restricted and CMV-specific dominated the ex vivo response. Cumulative public TCR beta family frequency identified CMV carriers with the relevant HLA.

The chain couples TRBV2 to TRBJ2-7; a weak D match, TRBD2 (6 bases). This receptor was taken from a human donor in good health (CMV status not recorded). Some clones in this sample may be carry-over from other donors' samples. Sequencing was done on a sample of PBMCs. The CDR3 sequence: CASRASGLANEQYF. The CDR3 DNA is TGTGCCAGCAGAGCCTCGGGACTGGCCAACGAGCAGTACTTC.